The rows below give T cell receptor beta chains drawn from one sample of a study of CD8+ T cells in alopecia areata. The protocol was immunoSEQ multiplex PCR, while the TCRdb copy is restricted to in-frame clones and leaves out a portion. The sample gives roughly 100,000 clones, approximately 60% of which show up once; 8.8% is in the top ten. What was sequenced was CD4+ T cells sorted from blood. The receptors originated from a human donor in good health. CDR3s include the opening cysteine and the closing phenylalanine or tryptophan. The order of the fields is D gene, J gene, clone size, V gene, CDR3 DNA, CDR3 protein. The D gene is left open where the match is weak. Some rows have no size entry. The others give once, few or many, or a class for an expanded clone.

TRBD2 | TRBJ2-7 | . | TRBV5-8 | TGTGCCAGCAGCTTGGCCGTCGGGACTAGCGGCGCCTACGAGCAGTACTTC | CASSLAVGTSGAYEQYF
TRBD1 | TRBJ1-5 | . | TRBV7-2 | TGTGCCAGCAGCCTAGGGGGCGCGCAGGGCAATCAGCCCCAGCATTTT | CASSLGGAQGNQPQHF
TRBD2 | TRBJ2-5 | . | TRBV10-3 | TGTGCCATCAGTGACTCTACTAGCGGGGGAGAGACCCAGTACTTC | CAISDSTSGGETQYF
TRBD2 | TRBJ2-3 | . | TRBV2 | TGTGCCAGCAGTGCGGGGGGGCGTTCCTCAGGCACAGATACGCAGTATTTT | CASSAGGRSSGTDTQYF
TRBD2 | TRBJ2-3 | . | TRBV5-1 | TGCGCCAGCAGCTTCCGAGCGGGGACCAGCACAGATACGCAGTATTTT | CASSFRAGTSTDTQYF
. | TRBJ1-2 | . | TRBV5-4 | TGTGCCAGCAGCTATTATCAGTCCTATTCTGGCTACACCTTC | CASSYYQSYSGYTF
. | TRBJ2-1 | . | TRBV5-1 | TGCGCCAGCAGCTTGGCCGCGGGGAAGTATGAGCAGTTCTTC | CASSLAAGKYEQFF
. | TRBJ1-1 | . | TRBV6-6 | TGTGCCAGCAACCAGTACAGGGAGAACACTGAAGCTTTCTTT | CASNQYRENTEAFF
TRBD1 | TRBJ2-5 | . | TRBV29-1 | TGCAGCGCCGGTGGGGCGGACAGGGGCGCGACCCAGTACTTC | CSAGGADRGATQYF
. | TRBJ1-1 | . | TRBV11-2 | TGTGCCAGCAGAACAGGGAACTGGAACACTGAAGCTTTCTTT | CASRTGNWNTEAFF
. | TRBJ2-3 | . | TRBV9 | TGTGCCAGCAGTCCAGCCCCCCGGGGGGCAGGCACAGATACGCAGTATTTT | CASSPAPRGAGTDTQYF
TRBD1 | TRBJ1-1 | . | TRBV28 | TGTGCCAGCAGTCAACAGGGGGCGCGGAACACTGAAGCTTTCTTT | CASSQQGARNTEAFF
. | TRBJ2-3 | . | TRBV5-1 | TGCGCCAGCAGCGCCCACCCCGATACGCAGTATTTT | CASSAHPDTQYF
. | TRBJ2-3 | . | TRBV29-1 | TGCAGCGTTGCCGGACAGTTCGCAGATACGCAGTATTTT | CSVAGQFADTQYF
. | TRBJ2-5 | . | TRBV29-1 | TGCAGCGTTCTTTCACCGGAGGTGGAGACCCAGTACTTC | CSVLSPEVETQYF
. | TRBJ2-3 | . | TRBV20-1 | TGCAGTGCGCTTAGAATCGATACGCAGTATTTT | CSALRIDTQYF
. | TRBJ1-1 | few | TRBV7-2 | TGTGCCAGCAGGGGAGGGGGGAACACTGAAGCTTTCTTT | CASRGGGNTEAFF